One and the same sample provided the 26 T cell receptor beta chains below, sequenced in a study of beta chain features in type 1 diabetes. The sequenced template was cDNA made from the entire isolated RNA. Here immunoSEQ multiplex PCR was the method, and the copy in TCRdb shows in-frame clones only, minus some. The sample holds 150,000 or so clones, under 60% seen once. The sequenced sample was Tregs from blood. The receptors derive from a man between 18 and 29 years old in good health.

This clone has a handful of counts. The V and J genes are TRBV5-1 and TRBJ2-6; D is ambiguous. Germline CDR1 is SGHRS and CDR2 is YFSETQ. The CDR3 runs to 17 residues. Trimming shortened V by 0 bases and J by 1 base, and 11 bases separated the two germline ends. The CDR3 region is CASSLAGVRSGANVLTF. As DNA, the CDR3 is TGCGCCAGCAGCTTGGCAGGCGTGCGATCTGGGGCCAACGTCCTGACTTTC.

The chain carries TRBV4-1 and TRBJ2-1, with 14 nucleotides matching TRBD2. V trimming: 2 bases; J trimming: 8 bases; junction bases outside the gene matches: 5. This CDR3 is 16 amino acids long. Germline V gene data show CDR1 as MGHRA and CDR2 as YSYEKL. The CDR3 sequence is CASSQSGTSGGYEQFF. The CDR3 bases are TGCGCCAGCAGCCAATCCGGGACTAGCGGGGGATATGAGCAGTTCTTC.

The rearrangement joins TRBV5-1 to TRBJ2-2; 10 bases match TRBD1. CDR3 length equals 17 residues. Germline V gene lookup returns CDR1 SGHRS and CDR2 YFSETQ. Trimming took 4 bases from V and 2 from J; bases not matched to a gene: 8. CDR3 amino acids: CASSGSGTGENTGELFF. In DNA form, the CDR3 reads TGCGCCAGCAGCGGCTCCGGGACAGGGGAAAACACCGGGGAGCTGTTTTTT.

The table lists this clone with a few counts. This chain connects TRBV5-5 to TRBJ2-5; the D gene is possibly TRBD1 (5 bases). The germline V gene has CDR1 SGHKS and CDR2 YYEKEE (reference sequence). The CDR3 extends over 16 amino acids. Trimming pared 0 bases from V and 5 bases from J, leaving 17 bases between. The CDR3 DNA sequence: TGTGCCAGCAGCTTGGTGTCAGGGTTCAGAGGCGAGACCCAGTACTTC. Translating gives CASSLVSGFRGETQYF.

As DNA, the CDR3 is TGTGCCAGCAGGGTTGGTCCGGCCTACGAGCAGTACTTC. Translated, it gives CASRVGPAYEQYF. V and J are TRBV7-2 and TRBJ2-7; D unresolved. The CDR3 runs to 13 residues. In germline, CDR1 is SGHTA, CDR2 FQGNSA. The ends were cut back, 6 bases at V and 2 bases at J, with 11 bases in the middle.

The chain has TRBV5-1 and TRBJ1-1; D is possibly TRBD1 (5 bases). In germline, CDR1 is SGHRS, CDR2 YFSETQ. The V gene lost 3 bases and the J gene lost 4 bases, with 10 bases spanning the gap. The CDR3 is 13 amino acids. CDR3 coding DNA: TGCGCCAGCAGCTCCCAGGGAAGCACTGAAGCTTTCTTT. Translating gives CASSSQGSTEAFF.

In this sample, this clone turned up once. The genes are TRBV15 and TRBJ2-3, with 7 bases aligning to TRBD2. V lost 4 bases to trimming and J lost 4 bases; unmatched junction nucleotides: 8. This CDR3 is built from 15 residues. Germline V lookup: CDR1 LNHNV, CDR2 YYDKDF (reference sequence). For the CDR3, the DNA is TGTGCCACCAGCACTCGGGAGGCCGGGGCAGATACGCAGTATTTT. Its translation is CATSTREAGADTQYF.

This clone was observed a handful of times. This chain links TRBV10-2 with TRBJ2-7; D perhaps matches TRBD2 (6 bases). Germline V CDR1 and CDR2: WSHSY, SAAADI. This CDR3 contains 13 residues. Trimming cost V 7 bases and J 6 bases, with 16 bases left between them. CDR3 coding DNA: TGCGCCAGCAATATGAGGAGGGCCTCCGAGCAGTACTTC. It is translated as CASNMRRASEQYF.

This CDR3 is CSVLAVNTEAFF. The CDR3 DNA is TGCAGCGTACTAGCAGTGAACACTGAAGCTTTCTTT. The V gene is TRBV29-1, the J gene TRBJ1-1; the D is unclear. V was pared by 6 bases and J by 0 bases, with 8 bases between. The CDR3 totals 12 residues. The germline V gene encodes CDR1 SQVTM and CDR2 ANQGSEA.

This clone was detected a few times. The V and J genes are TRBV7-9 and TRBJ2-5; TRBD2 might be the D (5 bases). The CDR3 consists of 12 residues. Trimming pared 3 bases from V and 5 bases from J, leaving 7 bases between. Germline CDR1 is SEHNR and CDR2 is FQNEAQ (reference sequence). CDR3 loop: CASSLRVETQYF. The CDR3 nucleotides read TGTGCCAGCAGCTTGAGGGTTGAGACCCAGTACTTC.

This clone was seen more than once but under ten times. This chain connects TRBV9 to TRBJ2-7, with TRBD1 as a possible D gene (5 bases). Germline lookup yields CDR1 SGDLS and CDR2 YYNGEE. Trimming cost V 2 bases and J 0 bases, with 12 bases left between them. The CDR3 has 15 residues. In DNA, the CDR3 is TGTGCCAGCAGCGTTTACGGACAAAGCTCCTACGAGCAGTACTTC. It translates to CASSVYGQSSYEQYF.

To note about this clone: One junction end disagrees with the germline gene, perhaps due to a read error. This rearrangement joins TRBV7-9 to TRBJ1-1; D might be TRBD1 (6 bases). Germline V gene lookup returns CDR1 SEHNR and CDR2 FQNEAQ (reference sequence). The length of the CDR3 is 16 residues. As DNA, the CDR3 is TGTGCCAGCAGTTTAGGACAGACTCGAGAGAACACTGAAGCTTTCTTT. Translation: CASSLGQTRENTEAFF.

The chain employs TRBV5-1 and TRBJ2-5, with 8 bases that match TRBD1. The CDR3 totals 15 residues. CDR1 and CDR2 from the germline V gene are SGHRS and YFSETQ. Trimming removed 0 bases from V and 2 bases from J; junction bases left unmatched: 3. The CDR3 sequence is CASSLEGTGQETQYF. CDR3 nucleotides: TGCGCCAGCAGCTTGGAAGGGACAGGTCAAGAGACCCAGTACTTC.

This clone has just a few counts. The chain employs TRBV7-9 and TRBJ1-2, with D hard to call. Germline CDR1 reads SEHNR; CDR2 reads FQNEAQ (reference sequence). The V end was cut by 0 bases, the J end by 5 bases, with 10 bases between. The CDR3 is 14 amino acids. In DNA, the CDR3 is TGTGCCAGCAGCTTAGCCGGGTCCCTATATGGCTACACCTTC. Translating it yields CASSLAGSLYGYTF. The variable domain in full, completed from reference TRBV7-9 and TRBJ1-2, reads DTGVSQNPRHKITKRGQNVTFRCDPISEHNRLYWYRQTLGQGPEFLTYFQNEAQLEKSRLLSDRFSAERPKGSFSTLEIQRTEQGDSAMYLCASSLAGSLYGYTFGSGTRLTVV.

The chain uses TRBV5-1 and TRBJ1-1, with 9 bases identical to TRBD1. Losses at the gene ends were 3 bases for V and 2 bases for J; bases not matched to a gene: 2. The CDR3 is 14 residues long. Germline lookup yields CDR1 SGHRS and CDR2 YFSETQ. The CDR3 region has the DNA TGCGCCAGCAGCTGGACAGGGGCCAACACTGAAGCTTTCTTT. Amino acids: CASSWTGANTEAFF.

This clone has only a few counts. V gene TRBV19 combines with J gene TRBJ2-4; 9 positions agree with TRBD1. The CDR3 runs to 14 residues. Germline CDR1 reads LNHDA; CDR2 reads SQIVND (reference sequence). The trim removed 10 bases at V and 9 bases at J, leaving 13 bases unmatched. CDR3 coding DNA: TGTGCCACCACCGGGACAGGGTTAATGGGCATTCAGTACTTC. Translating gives CATTGTGLMGIQYF.

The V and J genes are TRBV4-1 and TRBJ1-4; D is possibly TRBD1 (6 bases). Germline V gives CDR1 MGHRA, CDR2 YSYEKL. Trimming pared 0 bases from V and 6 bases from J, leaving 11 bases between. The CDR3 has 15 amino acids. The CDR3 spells CASSQDRGSDEKLFF. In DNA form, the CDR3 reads TGCGCCAGCAGCCAAGATAGGGGGTCCGATGAAAAACTGTTTTTT.

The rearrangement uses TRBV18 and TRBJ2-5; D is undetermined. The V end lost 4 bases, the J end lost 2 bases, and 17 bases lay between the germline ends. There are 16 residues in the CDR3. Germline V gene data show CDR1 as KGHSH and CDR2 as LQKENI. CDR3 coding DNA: TGTGCCAGCTCACGACTCCCTCTAAGCCTACAAGAGACCCAGTACTTC. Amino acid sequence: CASSRLPLSLQETQYF.

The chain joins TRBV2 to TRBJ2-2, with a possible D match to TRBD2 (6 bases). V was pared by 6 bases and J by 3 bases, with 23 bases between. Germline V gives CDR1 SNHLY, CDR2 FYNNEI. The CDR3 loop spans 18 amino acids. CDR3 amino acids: CASSPPRDSTRDTGELFF. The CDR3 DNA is TGTGCCAGCAGCCCCCCCCGGGACTCCACTCGGGACACCGGGGAGCTGTTTTTT.

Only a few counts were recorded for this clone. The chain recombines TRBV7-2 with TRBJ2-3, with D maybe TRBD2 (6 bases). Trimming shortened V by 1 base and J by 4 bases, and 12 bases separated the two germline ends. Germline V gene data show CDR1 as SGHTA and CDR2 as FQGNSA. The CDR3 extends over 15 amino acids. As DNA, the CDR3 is TGTGCCAGCAGCTTAGTGGGACTCCCCCCAGATACGCAGTATTTT. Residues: CASSLVGLPPDTQYF.

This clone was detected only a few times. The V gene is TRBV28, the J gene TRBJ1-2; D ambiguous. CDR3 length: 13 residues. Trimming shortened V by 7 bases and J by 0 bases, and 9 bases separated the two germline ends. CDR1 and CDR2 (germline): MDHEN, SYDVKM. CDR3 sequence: CASTYRANYGYTF. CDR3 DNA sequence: TGTGCCAGCACGTATCGAGCTAACTATGGCTACACCTTC.

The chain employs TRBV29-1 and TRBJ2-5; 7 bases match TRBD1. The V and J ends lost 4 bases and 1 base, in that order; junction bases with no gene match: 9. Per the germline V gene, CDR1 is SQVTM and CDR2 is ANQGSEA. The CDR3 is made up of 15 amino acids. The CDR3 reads CSVAGQSTIQETQYF. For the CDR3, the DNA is TGCAGCGTTGCGGGACAGAGCACCATCCAAGAGACCCAGTACTTC.

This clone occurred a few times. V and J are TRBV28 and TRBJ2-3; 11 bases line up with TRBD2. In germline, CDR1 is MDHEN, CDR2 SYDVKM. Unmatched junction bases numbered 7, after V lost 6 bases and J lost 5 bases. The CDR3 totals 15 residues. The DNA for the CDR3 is TGTGCCAGCAGACGAACTAGCGGGAGAAAAGATACGCAGTATTTT. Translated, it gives CASRRTSGRKDTQYF.

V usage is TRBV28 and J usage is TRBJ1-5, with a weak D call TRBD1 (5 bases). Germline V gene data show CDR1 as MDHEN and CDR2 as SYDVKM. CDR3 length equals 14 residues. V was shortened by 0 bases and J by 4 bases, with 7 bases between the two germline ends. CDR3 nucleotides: TGTGCCAGCAGTTTATGGGGGCCGAATCAGCCCCAGCATTTT. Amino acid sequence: CASSLWGPNQPQHF.

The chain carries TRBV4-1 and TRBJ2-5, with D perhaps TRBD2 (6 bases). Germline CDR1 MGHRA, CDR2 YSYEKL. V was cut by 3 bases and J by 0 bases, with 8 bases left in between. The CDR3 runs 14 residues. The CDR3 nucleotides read TGCGCCAGCAGCCAGGGGGACTACCAAGAGACCCAGTACTTC. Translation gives CASSQGDYQETQYF.

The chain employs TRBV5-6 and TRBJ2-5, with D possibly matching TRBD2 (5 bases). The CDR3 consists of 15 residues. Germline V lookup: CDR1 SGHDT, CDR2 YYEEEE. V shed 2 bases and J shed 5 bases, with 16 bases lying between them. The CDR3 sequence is CASSFMVLDSETQYF. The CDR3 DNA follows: TGTGCCAGCAGCTTTATGGTGCTGGACTCCGAGACCCAGTACTTC.